The 27 T cell receptor beta chains in this list originate from one sample, sequenced in a study of blood T cell repertoires in COVID-19. Some clones are missing from TCRdb's copy, which holds only in-frame ones; the method was immunoSEQ multiplex PCR. The sample yields 35,000 to 40,000 clones, approximately 80% seen once. Sequenced sample: peripheral blood. Every receptor here comes from a man aged 50 or older with active or convalescent COVID-19.

The V gene is TRBV5-1, the J gene TRBJ2-1; TRBD1 matches at 8 bases. Trimming at V came to 4 bases and at J to 8 bases, leaving 8 bases not matched to a gene. The CDR3 sequence is 14 residues long. CDR1 is SGHRS, CDR2 YFSETQ, per germline. The CDR3 DNA sequence: TGCGCCAGCAGCACCGACAGGGGAATCGATGAGCAGTTCTTC. Its translation: CASSTDRGIDEQFF.

The chain couples TRBV3-1 (or the pseudogene TRBV3-2) to TRBJ2-3, with TRBD1 identical over 8 bases. The germline CDR1 and CDR2 sequences are LGHDT and YNNKEL (reference sequence). This CDR3 is 15 amino acids long. V lost 4 bases, J lost 0 bases, and 3 bases stayed unmatched. The CDR3 loop is CASSPDRASTDTQYF. The CDR3 DNA sequence: TGTGCCAGCAGCCCGGACAGGGCAAGCACAGATACGCAGTATTTT.

V usage is TRBV4-1 and J usage is TRBJ2-1; the D is unclear. Trimming cost V 3 bases and J 0 bases, with 9 bases left between them. From germline, CDR1 is MGHRA and CDR2 YSYEKL. The CDR3 contains 15 residues. In DNA, the CDR3 is TGCGCCAGCAGCCAGACCCCTAGCTCCTACAATGAGCAGTTCTTC. Amino acids: CASSQTPSSYNEQFF.

This sequence joins TRBV12-5 and TRBJ1-3; tentative D call: TRBD1 (5 bases). The CDR3 is made up of 16 amino acids. Germline V gives CDR1 LGHNT, CDR2 FRNRAP. Trimming took 4 bases from V and 0 from J, leaving 13 bases between them. The CDR3 sequence: CASGYGQLNSGNTIYF. CDR3 DNA: TGTGCTAGTGGTTATGGACAACTGAACTCTGGAAACACCATATATTTT.

The table lists this clone with a few counts. The chain has TRBV2 and TRBJ2-5, with D possibly being TRBD2 (6 bases). Germline values: CDR1 SNHLY, CDR2 FYNNEI. This CDR3 is 12 amino acids long. Trimming shortened V by 9 bases and J by 5 bases, and 13 bases separated the two germline ends. CDR3 bases: TGTGCCAGTGGAGGGATATCGGAGACCCAGTACTTC. Translated, it gives CASGGISETQYF.

The chain links TRBV5-1 to TRBJ2-7; D not certain. Trimming left V 0 bases short and J 1 base short, with 8 bases between. This CDR3 spans 14 amino acids. CDR1 is SGHRS, CDR2 YFSETQ, per germline. This chain's CDR3 is CASSLGPSSYEQYF. As DNA, the CDR3 is TGCGCCAGCAGCTTGGGCCCTAGTTCCTACGAGCAGTACTTC.

The V and J genes are TRBV5-4 and TRBJ1-3; D is possibly TRBD1 (5 bases). CDR1 SGHNT and CDR2 YYREEE come from the germline V gene (reference sequence). Trimming removed 0 bases at V and 2 bases at J, with 6 bases between. CDR3 length: 14 residues. The CDR3 loop reads CASSLAGTGNTIYF. The CDR3 DNA reads TGTGCCAGCAGCTTGGCAGGGACTGGAAACACCATATATTTT. Together with reference TRBV5-4 and TRBJ1-3, the CDR3 gives the full variable domain: ETGVTQSPTHLIKTRGQQVTLRCSSQSGHNTVSWYQQALGQGPQFIFQYYREEENGRGNFPPRFSGLQFPNYSSELNVNALELDDSALYLCASSLAGTGNTIYFGEGSWLTVV.

V is TRBV3-1 (or the pseudogene TRBV3-2) and J is TRBJ2-1, with TRBD2 matching over 13 bases. Germline CDR1 is LGHDT and CDR2 is YNNKEL (reference sequence). This CDR3 is 16 amino acids long. The trim removed 1 base at V and 9 bases at J, leaving 6 bases unmatched. CDR3 loop: CASSQGLGTSGVEQFF. CDR3 coding DNA: TGTGCCAGCAGCCAAGGGCTTGGGACTAGCGGGGTTGAGCAGTTCTTC.

The chain joins TRBV21-1 to TRBJ2-5; the D segment call TRBD1 is taken from the table without a DNA check. TRBV21-1 is reported as a pseudogene. CDR3 length: 16 residues. Here the CDR3 reads CASSKGGTGNKETQYF. CDR3 in DNA: TGTGCCAGCAGCAAAGGGGGGACAGGAAACAAAGAGACCCAGTACTTC.

Only one count was recorded for this clone. The CDR3 sequence: CASRRQGDFAEAFF. CDR3 coding DNA: TGTGCCAGCAGGAGACAGGGTGATTTTGCTGAAGCTTTCTTT. The chain links TRBV25-1 to TRBJ1-1, with 7 bases that match TRBD1. Per germline, CDR1 MGHDK and CDR2 SYGVNS. The CDR3 is 14 amino acids. Losses at the gene ends were 6 bases for V and 6 bases for J; bases not matched to a gene: 10.

The chain couples TRBV13 to TRBJ1-2; unclear D gene. Germline CDR1 PRHDT, CDR2 FYEKMQ (reference sequence). The CDR3 is 14 residues long. V shed 5 bases and J shed 2 bases, with 12 bases lying between them. The CDR3: CASSARSRNYGYTF. The CDR3 coding sequence is TGTGCCAGCAGCGCCCGTTCGCGAAACTATGGCTACACCTTC. Combining the CDR3 with reference TRBV13 and TRBJ1-2 gives the whole variable domain AAGVIQSPRHLIKEKRETATLKCYPIPRHDTVYWYQQGPGQDPQFLISFYEKMQSDKGSIPDRFSAQQFSDYHSELNMSSLELGDSALYFCASSARSRNYGYTFGSGTRLTVV.

Note on this clone: Other DNA sequences in the same sample also yield this CDR3. The V gene is TRBV6-6, the J gene TRBJ1-5; the match to TRBD1 covers 8 bases. Germline V CDR1 and CDR2: MNHNY, SVGAGI (reference sequence). V shed 0 bases and J 6 bases; nucleotides not matched to a gene: 4. The CDR3 is 15 residues long. The CDR3 DNA sequence: TGTGCCAGCAGTTACTCGGGACAGGCCTTTCAGCCCCAGCATTTT. Translation gives CASSYSGQAFQPQHF.

This chain connects TRBV2 to TRBJ2-4, with 7 bases that match TRBD1. The germline CDR1 and CDR2 sequences are SNHLY and FYNNEI. V shed 5 bases and J 6 bases; nucleotides not matched to a gene: 4. The length of the CDR3 is 13 residues. CDR3 in DNA: TGTGCCAGCAGTTGGACAGGCCCAAACATTCAGTACTTC. This encodes CASSWTGPNIQYF.

The J gene is TRBJ2-3, the V gene TRBV4-1; TRBD2 matches 10 bases. Germline loops: CDR1 MGHRA, CDR2 YSYEKL. With 2 bases clipped from V and 4 bases from J, the junction kept 9 bases outside the gene matches. This CDR3 spans 17 amino acids. The CDR3 DNA reads as TGCGCCAGCAGCCAAATTGGCCTAGCGGGGGCGGCAGATACGCAGTATTTT. Protein: CASSQIGLAGAADTQYF.

This clone was seen only once. This chain links TRBV27 with TRBJ2-7; D uncertain. Per the germline V gene, CDR1 is MNHEY and CDR2 is SMNVEV (reference sequence). This CDR3 has 11 amino acids. V was clipped by 6 bases and J by 4 bases, with 7 bases between them. This CDR3 is CASSHKYEQYF. In DNA form, the CDR3 reads TGTGCCAGCAGCCACAAGTACGAGCAGTACTTC.

J is TRBJ1-5 and V is TRBV23-1; D perhaps matches TRBD1 (5 bases). TRBV23-1 is recorded as an ORF, its role being uncertain. The germline V and J ends were trimmed by 1 base and 0 bases, with 7 bases remaining between them. The length of the CDR3 is 15 residues. This CDR3 is CASSQWGGSNQPQHF. CDR3 bases: TGCGCCAGCAGTCAATGGGGGGGTAGCAATCAGCCCCAGCATTTT.

V gene TRBV15 combines with J gene TRBJ1-5, with D possibly being TRBD1 (6 bases). V gave up 0 bases and J gave up 5 bases, with 23 bases separating them. Germline-derived CDR1 and CDR2 are LNHNV and YYDKDF (reference sequence). The CDR3 is 19 amino acids. The CDR3 DNA reads as TGTGCCACCAGCAGAGAGCGGGGGCCGGCTCCCGGGGGGGATCAGCCCCAGCATTTT. Amino acid sequence: CATSRERGPAPGGDQPQHF.

The chain recombines TRBV6-5 with TRBJ2-3, with 10 nucleotides matching TRBD2. Germline V lookup: CDR1 MNHEY, CDR2 SVGAGI. V shed 4 bases, J shed 5 bases, and the junction held 6 bases outside the gene matches. The CDR3 spans 15 residues. CDR3: CASSSLAGAGDTQYF. The CDR3 DNA sequence: TGTGCCAGCAGTTCGCTAGCGGGGGCGGGAGATACGCAGTATTTT.

J is TRBJ1-4 and V is TRBV2, with D hard to call. Trimming took 7 bases from V and 0 from J, leaving 9 bases between them. The CDR3 contains 14 residues. The germline V gene encodes CDR1 SNHLY and CDR2 FYNNEI. CDR3 nucleotide sequence: TGTGCCAGCATGAGGGTGGCAACTAATGAAAAACTGTTTTTT. It translates to CASMRVATNEKLFF. The variable domain in full, completed from reference TRBV2 and TRBJ1-4, reads EPEVTQTPSHQVTQMGQEVILRCVPISNHLYFYWYRQILGQKVEFLVSFYNNEISEKSEIFDDQFSVERPDGSNFTLKIRSTKLEDSAMYFCASMRVATNEKLFFGSGTQLSVL.

The sample holds one count of this clone. The chain has TRBV5-6 and TRBJ2-5, with unresolved D. Trimming stripped 0 bases from V and 5 bases from J, with 8 bases between. Germline CDR1 reads SGHDT; CDR2 reads YYEEEE. The CDR3 loop spans 13 amino acids. CDR3 bases: TGTGCCAGCAGCTTGGTATCTGCGGAGACCCAGTACTTC. Translated: CASSLVSAETQYF. The variable domain in full, with the rest retrieved from reference TRBV5-6 and TRBJ2-5, is DAGVTQSPTHLIKTRGQQVTLRCSPKSGHDTVSWYQQALGQGPQFIFQYYEEEERQRGNFPDRFSGHQFPNYSSELNVNALLLGDSALYLCASSLVSAETQYFGPGTRLLVL.

V and J are TRBV19 and TRBJ1-5, with a possible D match to TRBD1 (5 bases). Trimming cost V 10 bases and J 1 base, with 17 bases left between them. Germline CDR1 and CDR2: LNHDA and SQIVND (reference sequence). The CDR3 length is 15 residues. The CDR3 nucleotides read TGTGCCACCCTGAAGGGGCTGGGCAGCAATCAGCCCCAGCATTTT. It codes for CATLKGLGSNQPQHF. The entire variable domain, with the rest obtained from reference TRBV19 and TRBJ1-5, is as follows: DGGITQSPKYLFRKEGQNVTLSCEQNLNHDAMYWYRQDPGQGLRLIYYSQIVNDFQKGDIAEGYSVSREKKESFPLTVTSAQKNPTAFYLCATLKGLGSNQPQHFGDGTRLSIL.

The V gene is TRBV4-1, the J gene TRBJ1-5; tentative D call: TRBD1 (5 bases). CDR3 length: 15 amino acids. Germline-derived CDR1 and CDR2 are MGHRA and YSYEKL. Trimming shortened V by 2 bases and J by 7 bases, and 15 bases separated the two germline ends. The CDR3 protein is CASSQLGGGNQPQHF. CDR3 DNA sequence: TGCGCCAGCAGCCAATTGGGGGGAGGGAACCAGCCCCAGCATTTT.

The chain is built from TRBV30 and TRBJ2-4; perhaps TRBD1 as D (6 bases). The length of the CDR3 is 12 residues. Germline V lookup: CDR1 GTSNPN, CDR2 SVGIG (reference sequence). V lost 0 bases and J lost 9, with 9 bases in between. The chain's CDR3 is CAWSVQGGIQYF. The DNA for the CDR3 is TGTGCCTGGAGTGTACAGGGTGGCATTCAGTACTTC.

The chain's CDR3 is CASTLTGELFF. The CDR3 DNA reads as TGTGCCAGCACCCTAACCGGGGAGCTGTTTTTT. The chain recombines TRBV6-6 with TRBJ2-2; D unresolved. Germline values: CDR1 MNHNY, CDR2 SVGAGI (reference sequence). The CDR3 is 11 amino acids. V dropped 7 bases and J dropped 5 bases, with 5 bases sitting between them.

The V call is TRBV5-5, the J call TRBJ2-7; D is unresolved. Trimming cost V 0 bases and J 0 bases, with 13 bases left between them. CDR3 length: 16 residues. In germline, CDR1 is SGHKS, CDR2 YYEKEE (reference sequence). The CDR3 bases are TGTGCCAGCAGCTTGGCCCGGCAGGTCCCCTCCTACGAGCAGTACTTC. Protein: CASSLARQVPSYEQYF.

CDR3 residues: CASSYSQQGVNYGYTF. DNA of the CDR3: TGTGCCAGCAGTTACTCGCAACAGGGGGTTAACTATGGCTACACCTTC. The gene calls are TRBV6-5 and TRBJ1-2, with 8 bases aligning to TRBD1. V shed 0 bases, J shed 1 base, and the junction held 4 bases outside the gene matches. The CDR3 spans 16 residues. The V gene's germline CDR1 is MNHEY and CDR2 SVGAGI.

The chain is built from TRBV27 and TRBJ2-7; 9 nucleotides agree with TRBD1. The germline V gene encodes CDR1 MNHEY and CDR2 SMNVEV (reference sequence). The CDR3 runs 16 residues. J gave up 5 bases and V 8 bases, and 16 bases lay outside the gene matches. CDR3 amino acids: CASGSADTGGADEQYF. The CDR3 region has the DNA TGTGCCAGCGGCTCGGCGGATACAGGGGGCGCGGACGAGCAGTACTTC.